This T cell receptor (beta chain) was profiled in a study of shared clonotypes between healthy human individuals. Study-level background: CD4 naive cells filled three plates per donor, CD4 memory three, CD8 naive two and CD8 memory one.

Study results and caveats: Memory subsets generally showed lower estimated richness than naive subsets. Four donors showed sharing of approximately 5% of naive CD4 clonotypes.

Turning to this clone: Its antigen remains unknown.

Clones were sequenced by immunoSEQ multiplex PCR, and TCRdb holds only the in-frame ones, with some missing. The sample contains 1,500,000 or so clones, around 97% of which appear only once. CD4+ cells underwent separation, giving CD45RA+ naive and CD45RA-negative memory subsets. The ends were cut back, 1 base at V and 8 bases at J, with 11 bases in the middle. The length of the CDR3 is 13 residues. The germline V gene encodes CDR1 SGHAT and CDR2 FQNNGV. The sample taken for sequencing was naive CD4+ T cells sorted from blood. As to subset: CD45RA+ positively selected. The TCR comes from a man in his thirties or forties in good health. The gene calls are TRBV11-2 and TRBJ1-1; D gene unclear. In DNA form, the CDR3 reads TGTGCCAGCAGCTTAGGAGGATGGGTGGAAGCTTTCTTT. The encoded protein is CASSLGGWVEAFF. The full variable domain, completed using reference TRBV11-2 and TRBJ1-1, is EAGVAQSPRYKIIEKRQSVAFWCNPISGHATLYWYQQILGQGPKLLIQFQNNGVVDDSQLPKDRFSAERLKGVDSTLKIQPAKLEDSAVYLCASSLGGWVEAFFGQGTRLTVV.